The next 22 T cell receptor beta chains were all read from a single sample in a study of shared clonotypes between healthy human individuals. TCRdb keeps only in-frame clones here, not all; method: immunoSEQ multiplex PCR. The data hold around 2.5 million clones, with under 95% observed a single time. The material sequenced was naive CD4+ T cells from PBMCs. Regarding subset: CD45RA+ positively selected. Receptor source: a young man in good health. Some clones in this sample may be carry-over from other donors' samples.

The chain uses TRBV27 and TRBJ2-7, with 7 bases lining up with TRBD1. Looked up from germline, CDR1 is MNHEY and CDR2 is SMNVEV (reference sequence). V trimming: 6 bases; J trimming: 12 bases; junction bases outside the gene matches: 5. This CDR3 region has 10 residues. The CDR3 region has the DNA TGTGCCAGCAGGGACAGGAGGATGTACTTC. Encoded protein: CASRDRRMYF.

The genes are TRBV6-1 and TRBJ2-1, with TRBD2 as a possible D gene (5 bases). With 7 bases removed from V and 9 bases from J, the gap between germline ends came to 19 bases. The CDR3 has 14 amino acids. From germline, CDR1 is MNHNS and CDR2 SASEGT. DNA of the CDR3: TGTGCCAGCACAGCGGACCTACCGCCCCGTGAGCAGTTCTTC. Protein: CASTADLPPREQFF.

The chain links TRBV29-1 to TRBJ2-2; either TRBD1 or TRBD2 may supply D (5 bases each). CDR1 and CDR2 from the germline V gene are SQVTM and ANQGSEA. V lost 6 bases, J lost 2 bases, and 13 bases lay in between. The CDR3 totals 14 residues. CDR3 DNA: TGCAGCGTCGGGACGGACCTCAACACCGGGGAGCTGTTTTTT. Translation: CSVGTDLNTGELFF.

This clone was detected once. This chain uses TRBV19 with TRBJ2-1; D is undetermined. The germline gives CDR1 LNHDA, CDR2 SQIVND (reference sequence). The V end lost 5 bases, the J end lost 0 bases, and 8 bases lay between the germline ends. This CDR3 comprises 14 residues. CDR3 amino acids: CASSVIHSYNEQFF. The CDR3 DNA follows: TGTGCCAGTAGTGTGATCCACTCCTACAATGAGCAGTTCTTC.

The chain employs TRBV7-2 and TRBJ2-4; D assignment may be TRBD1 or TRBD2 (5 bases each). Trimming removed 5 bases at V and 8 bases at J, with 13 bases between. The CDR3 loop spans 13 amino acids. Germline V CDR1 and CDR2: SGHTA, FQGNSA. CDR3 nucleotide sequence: TGTGCCAGCAGCGCTTCTGGGGGAGACATTCAGTACTTC. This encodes CASSASGGDIQYF.

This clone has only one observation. This chain's CDR3 is CASSYSPDTEAFF. The CDR3 DNA reads as TGTGCCAGCAGTTACTCCCCGGACACTGAAGCTTTCTTT. The chain recombines TRBV6-5 with TRBJ1-1; D is undetermined. Trimming pared 0 bases from V and 3 bases from J, leaving 5 bases between. CDR3 length: 13 residues. CDR1 and CDR2 from the germline V gene are MNHEY and SVGAGI.

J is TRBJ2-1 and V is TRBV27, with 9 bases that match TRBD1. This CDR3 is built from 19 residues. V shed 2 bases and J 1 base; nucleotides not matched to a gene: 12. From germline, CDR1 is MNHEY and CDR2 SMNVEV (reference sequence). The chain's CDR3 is CASSLAGILDRGSYNEQFF. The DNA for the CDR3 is TGTGCCAGCAGTTTAGCGGGAATTTTGGACAGGGGATCCTACAATGAGCAGTTCTTC.

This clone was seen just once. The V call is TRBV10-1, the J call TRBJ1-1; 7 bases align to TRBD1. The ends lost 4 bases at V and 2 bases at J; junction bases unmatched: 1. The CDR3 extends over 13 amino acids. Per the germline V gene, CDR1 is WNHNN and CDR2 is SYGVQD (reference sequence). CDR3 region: CASSGQGNTEAFF. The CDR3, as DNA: TGCGCCAGCAGTGGACAGGGCAACACTGAAGCTTTCTTT.

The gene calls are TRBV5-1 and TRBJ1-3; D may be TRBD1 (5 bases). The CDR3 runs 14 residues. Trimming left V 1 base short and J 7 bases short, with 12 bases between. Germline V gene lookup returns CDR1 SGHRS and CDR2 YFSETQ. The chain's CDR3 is CASSLMGERNTIYF. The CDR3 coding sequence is TGCGCCAGCAGCTTGATGGGGGAGAGGAACACCATATATTTT.

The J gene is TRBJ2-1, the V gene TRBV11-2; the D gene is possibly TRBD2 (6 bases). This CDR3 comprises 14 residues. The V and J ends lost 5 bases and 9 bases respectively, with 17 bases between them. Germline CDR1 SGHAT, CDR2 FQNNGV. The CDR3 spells CASSPFPPSAEQFF. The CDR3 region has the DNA TGTGCCAGCAGCCCTTTCCCCCCTAGCGCTGAGCAGTTCTTC.

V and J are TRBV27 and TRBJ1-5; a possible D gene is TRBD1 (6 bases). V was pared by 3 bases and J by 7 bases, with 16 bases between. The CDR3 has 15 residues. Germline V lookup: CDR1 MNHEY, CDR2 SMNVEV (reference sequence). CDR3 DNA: TGTGCCAGCAGTTTGGGGGAGGGGGGTAGGCAGCCCCAGCATTTT. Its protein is CASSLGEGGRQPQHF.

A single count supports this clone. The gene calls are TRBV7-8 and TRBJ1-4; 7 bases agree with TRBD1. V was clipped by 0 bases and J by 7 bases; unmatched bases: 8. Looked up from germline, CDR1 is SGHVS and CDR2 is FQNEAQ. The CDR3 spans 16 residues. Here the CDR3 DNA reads TGTGCCAGCAGCTTAGCGCGACAGGGCCTGAGTGAAAAACTGTTTTTT. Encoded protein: CASSLARQGLSEKLFF.

CDR3 residues: CASSLAGLAGGFYNEQFF. The CDR3 DNA reads TGCGCCAGCAGCTTGGCCGGGCTAGCGGGAGGGTTCTACAATGAGCAGTTCTTC. The V and J genes are TRBV5-1 and TRBJ2-1, with 12 nucleotides matching TRBD2. Germline V CDR1 and CDR2: SGHRS, YFSETQ. After removal of 0 bases from V and 3 bases from J, the junction contained 7 bases not matched to a gene. The CDR3 is 18 residues long.

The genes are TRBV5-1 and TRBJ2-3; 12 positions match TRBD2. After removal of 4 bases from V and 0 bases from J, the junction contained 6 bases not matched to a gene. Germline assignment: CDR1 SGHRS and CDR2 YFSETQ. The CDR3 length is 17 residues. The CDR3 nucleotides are TGCGCCAGCAGCCCCGGGACTAGCGGGCTTAGCACAGATACGCAGTATTTT. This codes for CASSPGTSGLSTDTQYF.

The CDR3 sequence: CASSQDRVSRGSYEQYF. CDR3 bases: TGCGCCAGCAGCCAGGACAGGGTTAGTCGGGGCTCCTACGAGCAGTACTTC. V usage is TRBV4-1 and J usage is TRBJ2-7; 8 nucleotides line up with TRBD1. The CDR3 runs to 17 residues. Per germline, CDR1 MGHRA and CDR2 YSYEKL. V was pared by 3 bases and J by 0 bases, with 10 bases of the junction left unmatched.

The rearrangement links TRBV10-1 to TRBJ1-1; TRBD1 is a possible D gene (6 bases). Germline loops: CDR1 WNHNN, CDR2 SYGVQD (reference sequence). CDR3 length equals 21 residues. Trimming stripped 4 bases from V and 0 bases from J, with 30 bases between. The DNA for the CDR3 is TGCGCCAGCAGTGCCACTAACTCTAAGACAGGTCCAGGGATAATGAACACTGAAGCTTTCTTT. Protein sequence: CASSATNSKTGPGIMNTEAFF.

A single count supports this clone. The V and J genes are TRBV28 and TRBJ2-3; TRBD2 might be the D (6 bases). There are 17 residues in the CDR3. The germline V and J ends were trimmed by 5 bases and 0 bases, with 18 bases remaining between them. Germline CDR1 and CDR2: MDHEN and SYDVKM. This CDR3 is CASSQPRAGRSTDTQYF. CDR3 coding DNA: TGTGCCAGCAGTCAACCGAGGGCGGGGCGAAGCACAGATACGCAGTATTTT.

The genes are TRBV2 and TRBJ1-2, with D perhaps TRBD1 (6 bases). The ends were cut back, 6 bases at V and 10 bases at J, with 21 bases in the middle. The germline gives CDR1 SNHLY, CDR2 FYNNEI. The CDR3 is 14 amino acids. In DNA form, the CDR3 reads TGTGCCAGCAGACACAGCGGGGACATACTCCCCTACACCTTC. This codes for CASRHSGDILPYTF.

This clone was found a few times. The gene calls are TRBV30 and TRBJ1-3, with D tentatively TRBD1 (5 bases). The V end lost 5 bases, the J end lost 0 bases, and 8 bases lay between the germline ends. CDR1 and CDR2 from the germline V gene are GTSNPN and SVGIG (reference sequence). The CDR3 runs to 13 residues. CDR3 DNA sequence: TGTGCCTGGGACGGGACCTCTGGAAACACCATATATTTT. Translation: CAWDGTSGNTIYF.

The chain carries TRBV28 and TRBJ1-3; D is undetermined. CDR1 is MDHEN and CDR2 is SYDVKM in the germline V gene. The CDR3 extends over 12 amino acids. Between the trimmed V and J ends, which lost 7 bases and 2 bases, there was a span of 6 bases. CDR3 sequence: CASNRPGNTIYF. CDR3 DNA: TGTGCCAGCAATCGGCCTGGAAACACCATATATTTT.

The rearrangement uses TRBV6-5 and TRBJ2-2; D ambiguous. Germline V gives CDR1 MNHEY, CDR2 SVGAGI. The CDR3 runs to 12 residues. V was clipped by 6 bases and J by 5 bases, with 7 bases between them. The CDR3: CASRSSTGELFF. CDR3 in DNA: TGTGCCAGCAGGTCTTCGACCGGGGAGCTGTTTTTT.

The CDR3 DNA reads TGTGCCTGGAGTGTGTCTCTCCGCGGGGGGCTGAGCTATGGCTACACCTTC. It codes for CAWSVSLRGGLSYGYTF. The gene calls are TRBV30 and TRBJ1-2, with D tentatively TRBD1 (6 bases). The length of the CDR3 is 17 residues. Germline CDR1 and CDR2: GTSNPN and SVGIG (reference sequence). Trimming took 0 bases from V and 4 from J, leaving 21 bases between them.